Each of the 20 T cell receptor beta chains below was sequenced from the same sample in a study of blood T cell repertoires in COVID-19. Clones were sequenced by immunoSEQ multiplex PCR, and TCRdb holds only the in-frame ones, with some missing. Here the sample spans more than 300,000 clones, approximately 85% being singletons. Sequencing was carried out using peripheral blood. The origin of the receptors is a woman aged 50 to 60 with acute or convalescent COVID-19.

The chain couples TRBV6-2 or TRBV6-3 to TRBJ1-2; D is undetermined. CDR3 length: 12 residues. V was cut by 4 bases and J by 4 bases, with 7 bases left in between. Germline CDR1 reads MNHEY; CDR2 reads SVGEGT. The CDR3 protein is CASSFVFYGYTF. DNA of the CDR3: TGTGCCAGCAGTTTCGTGTTCTATGGCTACACCTTC.

This clone occurred a few times. V gene TRBV29-1 combines with J gene TRBJ2-2, with 8 positions matching TRBD2. The CDR3 sequence is 14 residues long. Germline V gene data show CDR1 as SQVTM and CDR2 as ANQGSEA. V lost 3 bases to trimming and J lost 2 bases; unmatched junction nucleotides: 2. This chain's CDR3 is CSVDSGINTGELFF. The CDR3 DNA follows: TGCAGCGTTGATAGCGGGATAAACACCGGGGAGCTGTTTTTT.

This chain links TRBV28 with TRBJ1-3; TRBD1 matches 9 bases. Looked up from germline, CDR1 is MDHEN and CDR2 is SYDVKM. The CDR3 has 14 amino acids. The J segment lost 2 bases and the V segment lost 10 bases, leaving 6 bases of the junction unmatched. CDR3 sequence: CATIGDRAGNTIYF. CDR3 in DNA: TGTGCCACGATAGGGGACAGGGCTGGAAACACCATATATTTT.

The V call is TRBV9, the J call TRBJ1-6, with a tentative D call TRBD1 (5 bases). Trimming removed 2 bases from V and 10 bases from J, with 16 bases in between. The CDR3 covers 15 residues. Germline values: CDR1 SGDLS, CDR2 YYNGEE. CDR3: CASSVRAGLGSPLHF. As DNA, the CDR3 is TGTGCCAGCAGCGTTCGGGCGGGACTGGGGTCACCCCTCCACTTT.

This chain connects TRBV5-1 to TRBJ1-4; 9 bases match TRBD1. From germline, CDR1 is SGHRS and CDR2 YFSETQ. The CDR3 totals 15 residues. The V and J ends lost 4 bases and 8 bases, in that order; junction bases with no gene match: 9. This CDR3 reads CASSMWGQGEEKLFF. As DNA, the CDR3 is TGCGCCAGCAGCATGTGGGGACAGGGTGAAGAAAAACTGTTTTTT. The complete variable domain, with remaining parts taken from reference TRBV5-1 and TRBJ1-4, reads KAGVTQTPRYLIKTRGQQVTLSCSPISGHRSVSWYQQTPGQGLQFLFEYFSETQRNKGNFPGRFSGRQFSNSRSEMNVSTLELGDSALYLCASSMWGQGEEKLFFGSGTQLSVL.

The rearrangement joins TRBV28 to TRBJ1-2; no clear D. The CDR3 extends over 12 amino acids. The V and J ends lost 1 base and 5 bases respectively, with 5 bases between them. Germline CDR1 reads MDHEN; CDR2 reads SYDVKM. The CDR3 sequence: CASSLSLYGYTF. The CDR3 nucleotides are TGTGCCAGCAGTTTATCCCTATATGGCTACACCTTC.

This chain uses TRBV19 with TRBJ1-1; D possibly corresponds to TRBD1 (6 bases). Per germline, CDR1 LNHDA and CDR2 SQIVND (reference sequence). V lost 7 bases, J lost 0 bases, and 12 bases lay in between. The CDR3 runs 14 residues. CDR3 sequence reads: CASKWTDLNTEAFF. CDR3 nucleotides: TGTGCCAGTAAGTGGACAGACTTGAACACTGAAGCTTTCTTT.

V is TRBV5-1 and J is TRBJ1-6, with TRBD1 matching over 9 bases. The CDR3 totals 17 residues. Trimming cost V 5 bases and J 10 bases; bases outside gene matches: 16. The germline CDR1 and CDR2 sequences are SGHRS and YFSETQ. The CDR3 here is CASSQAPGQGIGSPLHF. For the CDR3, the DNA is TGCGCCAGCAGTCAGGCTCCGGGACAGGGAATTGGATCACCCCTCCACTTT.

The V call is TRBV5-4, the J call TRBJ1-2, with TRBD1 matching over 10 bases. The J segment lost 3 bases and the V segment lost 4 bases, leaving 6 bases of the junction unmatched. Per the germline V gene, CDR1 is SGHNT and CDR2 is YYREEE (reference sequence). This CDR3 spans 15 amino acids. This CDR3 is CASSLGTGEDYGYTF. The CDR3 DNA follows: TGTGCCAGCAGCCTTGGGACAGGGGAAGACTATGGCTACACCTTC.

The chain combines TRBV28 with TRBJ1-2; 9 nucleotides align to TRBD1. The germline CDR1 and CDR2 sequences are MDHEN and SYDVKM. V shed 1 base, J shed 8 bases, and the junction held 8 bases outside the gene matches. The CDR3 is 15 amino acids. The CDR3 protein is CASSLFGTGLGGYTF. The CDR3 DNA is TGTGCCAGCAGTTTATTTGGGACAGGGTTAGGCGGCTACACCTTC.

This clone was seen only a few times. V is TRBV28 and J is TRBJ2-1; weak D call: TRBD1 (5 bases). The length of the CDR3 is 11 residues. The V and J ends lost 6 bases and 12 bases respectively, with 12 bases between them. Germline loops: CDR1 MDHEN, CDR2 SYDVKM. This chain's CDR3 is CASSSGIWQFF. CDR3 in DNA: TGTGCCAGCAGCTCAGGGATTTGGCAGTTCTTC.

The chain uses TRBV28 and TRBJ2-3, with 9 nucleotides matching TRBD1. The germline V gene encodes CDR1 MDHEN and CDR2 SYDVKM. V was clipped by 4 bases and J by 0 bases; unmatched bases: 14. The CDR3 spans 19 residues. CDR3 DNA sequence: TGTGCCAGCAGTTACTTAATCCGGGACAGGGAGGGTAGCACAGATACGCAGTATTTT. It codes for CASSYLIRDREGSTDTQYF. The entire variable domain, with the rest obtained from reference TRBV28 and TRBJ2-3, is as follows: DVKVTQSSRYLVKRTGEKVFLECVQDMDHENMFWYRQDPGLGLRLIYFSYDVKMKEKGDIPEGYSVSREKKERFSLILESASTNQTSMYLCASSYLIRDREGSTDTQYFGPGTRLTVL.

The chain has TRBV28 and TRBJ1-3; no clear D. Per the germline V gene, CDR1 is MDHEN and CDR2 is SYDVKM. The V gene lost 7 bases and the J gene lost 2 bases, with 12 bases spanning the gap. The CDR3 sequence is 14 residues long. CDR3 in amino acids: CASTALAPGNTIYF. The DNA of the CDR3 is TGTGCCAGCACCGCGCTCGCTCCTGGAAACACCATATATTTT.

For the CDR3, the DNA is TGTGCCAGCAGCCCGTGGGGGACAGGCTCCGGGGCCAACGTCCTGACTTTC. Encoded protein: CASSPWGTGSGANVLTF. This chain uses TRBV11-3 with TRBJ2-6; 8 nucleotides match TRBD1. The CDR3 is made up of 17 amino acids. The V gene end was trimmed by 5 bases and the J gene end by 4 bases; junction bases not matched to a gene: 10. Germline values: CDR1 SGHNT, CDR2 YENEEA.

The chain recombines TRBV9 with TRBJ1-4, with 12 bases lining up with TRBD1. The CDR3 contains 16 residues. Germline V CDR1 and CDR2: SGDLS, YYNGEE. The J segment lost 4 bases and the V segment lost 2 bases, leaving 3 bases of the junction unmatched. CDR3 DNA sequence: TGTGCCAGCAGCGTGGGACAGGGGGCGGGTAATGAAAAACTGTTTTTT. Protein: CASSVGQGAGNEKLFF.

This clone was seen once. The chain uses TRBV10-3 and TRBJ2-1, with 9 bases fitting TRBD2. The junction had 8 bases not matched to a gene; V was cut back by 2 bases and J by 9 bases. Germline CDR1 reads ENHRY; CDR2 reads SYGVKD. The CDR3 has 15 amino acids. This CDR3 is CAISEAQREAFEQFF. In nucleotides, the CDR3 is TGTGCCATCAGTGAGGCCCAGCGGGAGGCCTTTGAGCAGTTCTTC.

Concerning this clone: Germline and junction disagree at one end, which may indicate a read error. The chain uses TRBV18 and TRBJ2-1; D perhaps matches TRBD2 (6 bases). Germline V lookup: CDR1 KGHSH, CDR2 LQKENI. The CDR3 loop spans 17 amino acids. CDR3: CASSPPSRGSSYNEQFF. CDR3 sequence (DNA): TGTGCCAGCTCCCCACCCTCCCGGGGGAGCTCCTACAATGAGCAGTTCTTC.

This sequence joins TRBV2 and TRBJ2-7; no clear D. Trimming shortened V by 8 bases and J by 1 base, and 3 bases separated the two germline ends. CDR1 SNHLY and CDR2 FYNNEI come from the germline V gene. This CDR3 contains 10 residues. The DNA for the CDR3 is TGTGCCAGCGCGTCCTACGAGCAGTACTTC. The encoded protein is CASASYEQYF. Full variable domain (remainder filled in from reference TRBV2 and TRBJ2-7): EPEVTQTPSHQVTQMGQEVILRCVPISNHLYFYWYRQILGQKVEFLVSFYNNEISEKSEIFDDQFSVERPDGSNFTLKIRSTKLEDSAMYFCASASYEQYFGPGTRLTVT.

Concerning this clone: Sequence at one end of the junction differs from germline and may be a read error. The chain employs TRBV7-7 and TRBJ1-5, with TRBD1 matching over 8 bases. The germline V gene has CDR1 SSHAT and CDR2 FNYEAQ (reference sequence). CDR3 size: 16 residues. CDR3 in DNA: TGTGCTAGCAGCTTGAGGACAGGGAACCCCTATCAGCCCCAGCATTTT. It is translated as CASSLRTGNPYQPQHF. The full variable domain, in which reference TRBV7-7 and TRBJ1-5 provide the parts outside the CDR3, is GAGVSQSPRYKVTKRGQDVTLRCDPISSHATLYWYQQALGQGPEFLTYFNYEAQPDKSGLPSDRFSAERPEGSISTLTIQRTEQRDSAMYRCASSLRTGNPYQPQHFGDGTRLSIL.

This chain joins TRBV9 and TRBJ2-1; 7 bases are shared with TRBD2. Trimming removed 2 bases from V and 10 bases from J; junction bases left unmatched: 15. The CDR3 runs 16 residues. Germline V gene lookup returns CDR1 SGDLS and CDR2 YYNGEE. The CDR3 DNA is TGTGCCAGCAGCGTTACAAGCCTTACCGGGGGAGGGGAGCAGTTCTTC. Amino acid sequence: CASSVTSLTGGGEQFF.